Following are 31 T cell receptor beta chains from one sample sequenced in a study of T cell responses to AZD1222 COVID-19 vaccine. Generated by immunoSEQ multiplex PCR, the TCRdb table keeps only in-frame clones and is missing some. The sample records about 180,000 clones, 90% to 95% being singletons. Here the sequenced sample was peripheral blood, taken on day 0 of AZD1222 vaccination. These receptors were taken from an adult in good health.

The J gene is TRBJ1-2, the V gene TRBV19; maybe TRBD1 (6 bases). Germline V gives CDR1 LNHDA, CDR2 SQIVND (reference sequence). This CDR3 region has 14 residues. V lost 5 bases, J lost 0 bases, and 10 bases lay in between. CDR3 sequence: CASSEQGANYGYTF. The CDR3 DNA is TGTGCCAGTAGTGAACAGGGAGCTAACTATGGCTACACCTTC.

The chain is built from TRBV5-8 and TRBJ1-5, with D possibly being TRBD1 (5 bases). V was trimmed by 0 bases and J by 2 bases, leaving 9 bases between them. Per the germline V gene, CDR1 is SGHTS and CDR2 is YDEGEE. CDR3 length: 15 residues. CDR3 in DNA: TGTGCCAGCAGCTTGGAGGGGTTGGGCAATCAGCCCCAGCATTTT. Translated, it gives CASSLEGLGNQPQHF. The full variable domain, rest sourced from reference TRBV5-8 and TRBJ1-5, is EAGVTQSPTHLIKTRGQQATLRCSPISGHTSVYWYQQALGLGLQFLLWYDEGEERNRGNFPPRFSGRQFPNYSSELNVNALELEDSALYLCASSLEGLGNQPQHFGDGTRLSIL.

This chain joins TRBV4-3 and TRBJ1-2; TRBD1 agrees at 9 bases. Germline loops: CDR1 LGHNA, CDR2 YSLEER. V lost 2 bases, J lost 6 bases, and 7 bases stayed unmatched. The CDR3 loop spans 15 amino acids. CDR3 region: CASSQQWGTGNGYTF. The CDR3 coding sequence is TGCGCCAGCAGCCAACAATGGGGGACAGGGAATGGCTACACCTTC.

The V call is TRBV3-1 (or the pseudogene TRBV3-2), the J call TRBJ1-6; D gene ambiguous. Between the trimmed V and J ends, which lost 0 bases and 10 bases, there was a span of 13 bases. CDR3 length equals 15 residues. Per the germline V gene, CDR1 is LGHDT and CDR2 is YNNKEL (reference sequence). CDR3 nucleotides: TGTGCCAGCAGCCAAGAGTCGCTGCCGGGGTCACCCCTCCACTTT. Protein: CASSQESLPGSPLHF.

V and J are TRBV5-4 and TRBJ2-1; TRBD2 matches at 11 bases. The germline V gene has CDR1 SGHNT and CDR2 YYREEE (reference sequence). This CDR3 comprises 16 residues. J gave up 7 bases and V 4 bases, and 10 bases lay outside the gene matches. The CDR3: CASSQPLAGVGNEQFF. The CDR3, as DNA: TGTGCCAGCAGCCAACCACTAGCGGGAGTGGGGAATGAGCAGTTCTTC.

The CDR3: CASSVSPGQGPHGYTF. DNA of the CDR3: TGTGCCAGCAGCGTTTCTCCGGGACAGGGGCCCCATGGCTACACCTTC. V usage is TRBV9 and J usage is TRBJ1-2; TRBD1 matches at 10 bases. J lost 6 bases, V lost 2 bases, and 10 bases had no gene match. Germline lookup yields CDR1 SGDLS and CDR2 YYNGEE. This CDR3 is built from 16 residues.

DNA of the CDR3: TGTGCCAGCAGTCAGCAGGGTTGGGGGGAGCTGTTTTTT. Translated: CASSQQGWGELFF. V usage is TRBV27 and J usage is TRBJ2-2; a possible D gene is TRBD1 (5 bases). CDR1 MNHEY and CDR2 SMNVEV come from the germline V gene (reference sequence). The CDR3 is made up of 13 amino acids. V lost 5 bases to trimming and J lost 8 bases, with 12 bases between them.

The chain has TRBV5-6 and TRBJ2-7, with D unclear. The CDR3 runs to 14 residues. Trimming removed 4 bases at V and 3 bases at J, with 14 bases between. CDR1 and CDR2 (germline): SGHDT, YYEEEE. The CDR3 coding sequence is TGTGCCAGCAGCCCCGGGCCTTGGGGCTACGAGCAGTACTTC. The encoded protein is CASSPGPWGYEQYF. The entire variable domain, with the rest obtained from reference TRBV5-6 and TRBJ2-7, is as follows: DAGVTQSPTHLIKTRGQQVTLRCSPKSGHDTVSWYQQALGQGPQFIFQYYEEEERQRGNFPDRFSGHQFPNYSSELNVNALLLGDSALYLCASSPGPWGYEQYFGPGTRLTVT.

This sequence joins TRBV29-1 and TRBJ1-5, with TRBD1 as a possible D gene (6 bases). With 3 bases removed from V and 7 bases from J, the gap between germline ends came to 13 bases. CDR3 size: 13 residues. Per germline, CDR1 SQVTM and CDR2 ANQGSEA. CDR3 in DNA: TGCAGCGTTGATACCGGGGGCGGCCAGCCCCAGCATTTT. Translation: CSVDTGGGQPQHF.

The CDR3 spells CASRDRVYEQYF. CDR3 bases: TGTGCCAGCCGGGACAGGGTCTACGAGCAGTACTTC. The chain combines TRBV12-3 or TRBV12-4 with TRBJ2-7, with TRBD1 matching 9 bases. V dropped 8 bases and J dropped 3; count of bases not matched to a gene: 2. This CDR3 spans 12 amino acids.

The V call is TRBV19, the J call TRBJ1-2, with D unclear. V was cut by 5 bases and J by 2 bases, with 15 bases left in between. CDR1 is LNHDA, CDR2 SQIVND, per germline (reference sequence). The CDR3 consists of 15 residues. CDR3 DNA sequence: TGTGCCAGTAGTCCCGGCCCCGGGATCAACTATGGCTACACCTTC. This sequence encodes CASSPGPGINYGYTF.

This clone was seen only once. CDR3 DNA: TGTGCCAGCAGTTACTATAGGACTTTAGGCACAGATACGCAGTATTTT. Its protein product is CASSYYRTLGTDTQYF. The gene calls are TRBV6-2 or TRBV6-3 and TRBJ2-3; D might be TRBD2 (5 bases). The CDR3 sequence is 16 residues long. Germline values: CDR1 MNHEY, CDR2 SVGEGT. V was trimmed by 1 base and J by 1 base, leaving 12 bases between them.

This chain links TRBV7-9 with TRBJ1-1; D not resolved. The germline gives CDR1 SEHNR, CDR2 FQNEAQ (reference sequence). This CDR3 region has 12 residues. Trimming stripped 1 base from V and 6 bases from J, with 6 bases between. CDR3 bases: TGTGCCAGCAGCTTAGACCGTTCTGAAGCTTTCTTT. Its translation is CASSLDRSEAFF.

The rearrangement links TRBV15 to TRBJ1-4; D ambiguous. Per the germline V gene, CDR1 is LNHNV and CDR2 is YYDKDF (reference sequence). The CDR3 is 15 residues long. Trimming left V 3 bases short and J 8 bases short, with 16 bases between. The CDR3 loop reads CATSRSRAVGEKLFF. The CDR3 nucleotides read TGTGCCACCAGCAGGTCGAGGGCAGTAGGAGAAAAACTGTTTTTT.

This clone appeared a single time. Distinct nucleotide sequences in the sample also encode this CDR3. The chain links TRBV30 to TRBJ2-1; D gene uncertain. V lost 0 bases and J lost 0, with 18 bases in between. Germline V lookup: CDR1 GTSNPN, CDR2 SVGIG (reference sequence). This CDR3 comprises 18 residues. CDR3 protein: CAWSVRGGGRRSYNEQFF. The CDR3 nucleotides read TGTGCCTGGAGTGTACGAGGTGGCGGACGTCGCTCCTACAATGAGCAGTTCTTC.

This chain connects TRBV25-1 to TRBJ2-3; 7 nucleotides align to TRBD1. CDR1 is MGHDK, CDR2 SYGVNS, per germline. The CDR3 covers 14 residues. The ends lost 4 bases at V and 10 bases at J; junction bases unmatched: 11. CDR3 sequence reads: CASSAPGQNFAQYF. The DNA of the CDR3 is TGTGCCAGCAGTGCACCGGGACAGAATTTTGCGCAGTATTTT.

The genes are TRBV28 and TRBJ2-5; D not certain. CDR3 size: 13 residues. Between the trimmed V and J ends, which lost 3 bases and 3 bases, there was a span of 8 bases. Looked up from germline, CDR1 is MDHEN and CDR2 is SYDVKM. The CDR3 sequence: CASSFVSEETQYF. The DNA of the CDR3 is TGTGCCAGCAGTTTTGTGTCGGAAGAGACCCAGTACTTC.

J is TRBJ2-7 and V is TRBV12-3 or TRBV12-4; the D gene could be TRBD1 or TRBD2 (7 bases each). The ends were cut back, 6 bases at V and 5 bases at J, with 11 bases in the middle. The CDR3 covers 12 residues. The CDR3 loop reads CASSPGGDEQYF. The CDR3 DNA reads TGTGCCAGCAGCCCAGGGGGGGACGAGCAGTACTTC.

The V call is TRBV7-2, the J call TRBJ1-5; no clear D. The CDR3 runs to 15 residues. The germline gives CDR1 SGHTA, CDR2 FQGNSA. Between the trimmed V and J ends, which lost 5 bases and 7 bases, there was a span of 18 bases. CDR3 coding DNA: TGTGCCAGCAGCCTCCGGGCAGGTGTTGGACAGCCCCAGCATTTT. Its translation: CASSLRAGVGQPQHF.

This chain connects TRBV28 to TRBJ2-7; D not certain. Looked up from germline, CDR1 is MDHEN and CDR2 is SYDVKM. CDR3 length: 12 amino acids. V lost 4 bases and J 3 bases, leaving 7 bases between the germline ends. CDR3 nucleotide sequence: TGTGCCAGCAGTTGGGTTGTCTACGAGCAGTACTTC. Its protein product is CASSWVVYEQYF.

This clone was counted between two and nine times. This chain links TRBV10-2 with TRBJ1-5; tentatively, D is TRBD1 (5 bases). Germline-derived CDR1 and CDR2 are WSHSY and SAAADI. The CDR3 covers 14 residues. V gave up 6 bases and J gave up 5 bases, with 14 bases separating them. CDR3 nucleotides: TGCGCCAGCAGCTGGGGTAGAGGGGATCAGCCCCAGCATTTT. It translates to CASSWGRGDQPQHF.

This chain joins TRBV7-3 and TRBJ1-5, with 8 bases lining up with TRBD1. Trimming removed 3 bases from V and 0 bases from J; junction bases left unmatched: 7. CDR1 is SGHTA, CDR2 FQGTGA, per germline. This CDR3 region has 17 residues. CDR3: CASSFSGTGVSNQPQHF. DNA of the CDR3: TGTGCCAGCAGCTTCTCCGGGACAGGAGTTAGCAATCAGCCCCAGCATTTT.

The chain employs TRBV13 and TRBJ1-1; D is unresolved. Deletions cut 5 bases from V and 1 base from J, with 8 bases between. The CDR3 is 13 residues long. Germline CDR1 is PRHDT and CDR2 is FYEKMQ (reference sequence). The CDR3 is CASSVNRNTEAFF. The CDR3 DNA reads TGTGCCAGCAGCGTCAACAGGAACACTGAAGCTTTCTTT.

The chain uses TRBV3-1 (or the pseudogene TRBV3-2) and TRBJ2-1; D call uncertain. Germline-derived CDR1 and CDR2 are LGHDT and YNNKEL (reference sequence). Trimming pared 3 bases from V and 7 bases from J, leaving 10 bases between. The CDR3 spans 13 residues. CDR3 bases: TGTGCCAGCAGCCAGGAAGAGTGGAATGAGCAGTTCTTC. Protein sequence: CASSQEEWNEQFF.

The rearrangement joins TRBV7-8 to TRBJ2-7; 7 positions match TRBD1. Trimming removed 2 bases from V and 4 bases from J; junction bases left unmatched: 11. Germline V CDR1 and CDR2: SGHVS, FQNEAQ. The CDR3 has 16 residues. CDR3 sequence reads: CASSLKRGQEKYEQYF. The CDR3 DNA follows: TGTGCCAGCAGCTTAAAAAGAGGACAGGAGAAATACGAGCAGTACTTC.

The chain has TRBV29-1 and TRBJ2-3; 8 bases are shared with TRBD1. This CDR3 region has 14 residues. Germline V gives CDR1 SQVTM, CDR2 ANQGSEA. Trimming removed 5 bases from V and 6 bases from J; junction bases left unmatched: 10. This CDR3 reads CSVLDRVVGDTQYF. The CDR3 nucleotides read TGCAGCGTTCTGGACAGGGTGGTTGGGGATACGCAGTATTTT.

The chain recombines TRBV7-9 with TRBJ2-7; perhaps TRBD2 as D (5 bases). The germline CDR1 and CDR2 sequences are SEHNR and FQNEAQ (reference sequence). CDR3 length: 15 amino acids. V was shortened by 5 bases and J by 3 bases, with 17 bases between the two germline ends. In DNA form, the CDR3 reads TGTGCCAGCAGCGGAGAACTAGGGCCCCGCTACGAGCAGTACTTC. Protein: CASSGELGPRYEQYF.

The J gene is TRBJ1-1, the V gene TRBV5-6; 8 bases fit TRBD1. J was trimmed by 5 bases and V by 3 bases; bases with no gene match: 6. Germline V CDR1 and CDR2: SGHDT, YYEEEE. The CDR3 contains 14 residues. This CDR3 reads CASSWGQESTEAFF. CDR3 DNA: TGTGCCAGCAGCTGGGGACAGGAGAGTACTGAAGCTTTCTTT.

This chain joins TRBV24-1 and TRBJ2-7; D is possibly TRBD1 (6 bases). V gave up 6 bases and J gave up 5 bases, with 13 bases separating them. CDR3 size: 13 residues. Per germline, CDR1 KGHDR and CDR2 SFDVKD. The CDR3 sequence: CATSQGSFDEQYF. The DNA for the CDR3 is TGTGCCACCAGTCAGGGGAGTTTCGACGAGCAGTACTTC.

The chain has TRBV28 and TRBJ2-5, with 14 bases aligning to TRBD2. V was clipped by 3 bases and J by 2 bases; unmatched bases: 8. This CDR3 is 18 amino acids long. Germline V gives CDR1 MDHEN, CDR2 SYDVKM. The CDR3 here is CASSFPGLAGGSQETQYF. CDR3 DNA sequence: TGTGCCAGCAGTTTCCCTGGACTAGCGGGGGGTTCGCAAGAGACCCAGTACTTC.

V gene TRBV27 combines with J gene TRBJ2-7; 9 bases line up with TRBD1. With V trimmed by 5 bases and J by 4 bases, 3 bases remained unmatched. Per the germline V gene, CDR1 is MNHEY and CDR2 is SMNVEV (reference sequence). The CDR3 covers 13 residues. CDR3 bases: TGTGCCAGCAGTCCGGGACAGGGATACGAGCAGTACTTC. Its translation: CASSPGQGYEQYF.